The TCR beta chain described here comes from a study of T-cell reconstitution after alpha-beta-depleted transplantation in children. Study outcomes and limitations: Expanded graft clones, several hundred of them, were reportedly the source of alpha-beta T cells about two months after transplant. Several patients had high TCRbeta diversity at day 60; it came from surviving recipient T cells and thymic progenitors. Among T cells one year after transplant, newly produced cells accounted for most counts and diversity.

This clonotype was recorded a few times. As yet, its antigen is unknown. Between the trimmed V and J ends, which lost 7 bases and 3 bases, there was a span of 16 bases. The CDR3 is made up of 14 amino acids. Unique molecular identifiers were incorporated into the prepared TCRbeta library. In TCRdb, the PCR reads were re-called with MiXCR into one record per CDR3 protein. Among about 210,000 distinct CDR3 sequences listed, about 15% were seen once. The sequencing here drew on PBMCs, mostly from graft donor cells, taken 360 days after TCRalphabeta/CD19-depleted stem cell transplant. This sequence was found in a male patient between 2 and 10 years old who had a stem cell transplant for acute lymphoblastic leukemia, so the T cells may come from the graft donor. The rearrangement joins TRBV12-3 or TRBV12-4 to TRBJ2-7, with D perhaps assigned TRBD1 or TRBD2 (6 bases each). The CDR3 DNA reads as TGTGCCAGCACCTTAGGGGGGACAAACTACGAGCAGTACTTC. It translates to CASTLGGTNYEQYF.